This record looks at one T cell receptor (beta chain) sequence and its context. This sample stems from a study of blood T cell repertoires in COVID-19. The overall study: In each case, the material was cDNA or gDNA derived from T cells, B-cell-depleted T cells, or PBMCs.

Libraries were prepared by immunoSEQ multiplex PCR; TCRdb keeps only in-frame clonotypes and omits some of them. The data show about 53,000 clones, 77% seen once. The germline V and J ends were trimmed by 0 bases and 7 bases, with 20 bases remaining between them. The CDR3 loop spans 17 amino acids. Germline CDR1 and CDR2: SGDLS and YYNGEE. Input material: peripheral blood. The rearrangement uses TRBV9 and TRBJ2-1; weak D call: TRBD2 (7 bases). The receptor's source is a man between 65 and 80 years old with active or convalescent COVID-19. This CDR3 is CASSVATWGGNPNEQFF. CDR3 bases: TGTGCCAGCAGCGTAGCTACATGGGGGGGCAACCCAAATGAGCAGTTCTTC.